This entry features one T cell receptor (beta chain) sequence. This entry comes from a study of blood T cell repertoires in COVID-19. Assay used: immunoSEQ multiplex PCR; TCRdb lists only in-frame clones, some missing. The table shows roughly 150,000 clones, with about 80% occurring only once. V lost 3 bases and J 10 bases, leaving 9 bases between the germline ends. The CDR3 loop spans 11 amino acids. Germline V lookup: CDR1 LGHNA, CDR2 YNFKEQ. This receptor was identified in a man aged 45-65 years who had recovered from COVID-19. Sequencing used PBMCs or T cells enriched from blood (not recorded which). The chain has TRBV4-2 and TRBJ1-1, with D possibly matching TRBD1 (6 bases). CDR3 DNA: TGTGCCAGCAGCCAGGAAGGGGGAGCTTTCTTT. Protein: CASSQEGGAFF.